This T cell receptor (beta chain) was sequenced during a study of T cell repertoires in cytomegalovirus infection. Study at large: The authors used CMV epitopes that were HLA-C-restricted (recently identified) and HLA-B-restricted (well studied). Shared public TCR beta signatures pointed to both CMV infection and a matching HLA type.

The V end was cut by 3 bases, the J end by 4 bases, with 12 bases between. Germline CDR1 LNHDA, CDR2 SQIVND (reference sequence). This CDR3 spans 15 amino acids. About this clonotype: Its antigen is undetermined.

MiXCR was run by TCRdb on the reads, yielding one entry per CDR3 protein. The sample has a few hundred thousand distinct CDR3 sequences, roughly 34% seen once. This clonotype was obtained from a human donor in good health (CMV status not recorded). Some clones in this sample may be carry-over from other donors' samples. This material consisted of cultured PBMCs, taken from culture after CMV antigen stimulation. The chain uses TRBV19 and TRBJ1-4; D unresolved. Written as DNA, the CDR3 is TGTGCCAGTAGTATCCCGACCGGGAGTAATGAAAAACTGTTTTTT. Protein product: CASSIPTGSNEKLFF. Drawing the rest from reference TRBV19 and TRBJ1-4, the complete variable domain is DGGITQSPKYLFRKEGQNVTLSCEQNLNHDAMYWYRQDPGQGLRLIYYSQIVNDFQKGDIAEGYSVSREKKESFPLTVTSAQKNPTAFYLCASSIPTGSNEKLFFGSGTQLSVL.